One and the same sample provided the 21 T cell receptor beta chains below, sequenced in a study of T cells after yellow fever vaccination. Using its own MiXCR run on the 5' RACE reads, TCRdb lists one record per CDR3 protein. This table holds some 260,000 distinct CDR3 sequences, around 5.2% found once. The sequences come from CD4+ T cells sorted from PBMCs, collected on the day of the yellow fever booster vaccination. Source of these receptors: a man in his late teens or twenties who received the YFV17D yellow fever vaccine.

In this sample, this clonotype turned up a few times. The chain uses TRBV6-2 or TRBV6-3 and TRBJ2-5; 7 nucleotides agree with TRBD2. The CDR3 is 16 amino acids. V lost 0 bases to trimming and J lost 2 bases; unmatched junction nucleotides: 6. CDR1 MNHEY and CDR2 SVGEGT come from the germline V gene. Here the CDR3 reads CASSYSPSGHQETQYF. CDR3 nucleotide sequence: TGTGCCAGCAGTTACTCGCCTAGCGGCCATCAAGAGACCCAGTACTTC.

This clonotype was picked up many times. V is TRBV5-4 and J is TRBJ2-3, with 10 positions matching TRBD2. Looked up from germline, CDR1 is SGHNT and CDR2 is YYREEE (reference sequence). Unmatched junction bases numbered 1, after V lost 0 bases and J lost 3 bases. The CDR3 extends over 15 amino acids. The CDR3 nucleotides are TGTGCCAGCAGCTTGGATAGCGGGGGGACAGATACGCAGTATTTT. This sequence encodes CASSLDSGGTDTQYF.

This clonotype was seen a few times. The CDR3 spells CASSESGTGVETQYF. The CDR3 DNA follows: TGTGCCAGCAGCGAATCCGGGACAGGGGTGGAGACCCAGTACTTC. This chain connects TRBV9 to TRBJ2-5; TRBD1 agrees at 10 bases. The CDR3 extends over 15 amino acids. Germline CDR1 SGDLS, CDR2 YYNGEE. The V and J ends lost 3 bases and 5 bases, in that order; junction bases with no gene match: 7.

This clonotype was observed many times. The gene calls are TRBV7-2 and TRBJ2-1; TRBD2 agrees at 12 bases. In germline, CDR1 is SGHTA, CDR2 FQGNSA. Unmatched junction bases numbered 7, after V lost 6 bases and J lost 4 bases. This CDR3 is built from 16 residues. The CDR3 region is CASSSRGTSGYNEQFF. In nucleotides, the CDR3 is TGTGCCAGCAGTTCCAGGGGGACTAGCGGGTACAATGAGCAGTTCTTC.

This chain uses TRBV5-1 with TRBJ2-1; 9 nucleotides line up with TRBD1. The CDR3 is 15 amino acids. In germline, CDR1 is SGHRS, CDR2 YFSETQ. The V segment lost 4 bases and the J segment 8 bases; nucleotides outside the gene matches: 10. This CDR3 is CASSRNPTGGHEQFF. CDR3 in DNA: TGCGCCAGCAGCAGAAATCCGACAGGGGGACATGAGCAGTTCTTC.

This clonotype has only a few counts. The V gene is TRBV18, the J gene TRBJ2-2; the match to TRBD2 covers 7 bases. CDR1 and CDR2 (germline): KGHSH, LQKENI. The CDR3 length is 16 residues. J was trimmed by 4 bases and V by 1 base; bases with no gene match: 6. CDR3 coding DNA: TGTGCCAGCTCACCACGATCCGGGGGGACCACCGGGGAGCTGTTTTTT. Its protein product is CASSPRSGGTTGELFF.

This clonotype was recorded a few times. The chain joins TRBV6-1 to TRBJ1-5, with D uncertain. V lost 5 bases and J lost 9, with 14 bases in between. The CDR3 length is 13 residues. Germline V gene data show CDR1 as MNHNS and CDR2 as SASEGT. The CDR3 loop reads CASSPPLTGPQHF. CDR3 sequence (DNA): TGTGCCAGCAGTCCTCCCTTGACCGGGCCCCAGCATTTT.

The J gene is TRBJ2-3, the V gene TRBV9; 10 positions agree with TRBD2. CDR1 and CDR2 (germline): SGDLS, YYNGEE. CDR3 length: 15 amino acids. With V trimmed by 3 bases and J by 2 bases, 3 bases remained unmatched. DNA for the CDR3: TGTGCCAGCAGCGAAGCGGGGGGGCTCACAGATACGCAGTATTTT. Translated, it gives CASSEAGGLTDTQYF.

The chain employs TRBV7-6 and TRBJ2-5; TRBD1 agrees at 8 bases. From germline, CDR1 is SGHVS and CDR2 FNYEAQ. The CDR3 spans 13 residues. V gave up 5 bases and J gave up 4 bases; unmatched junction bases: 3. CDR3 region: CASSPDRVETQYF. CDR3 nucleotide sequence: TGTGCCAGCAGCCCGGACAGGGTAGAGACCCAGTACTTC.

This clonotype was counted only a few times. The chain carries TRBV7-8 and TRBJ2-7; a weak D match, TRBD1 (6 bases). The germline V gene encodes CDR1 SGHVS and CDR2 FQNEAQ. The CDR3 is made up of 14 amino acids. Trimming took off 5 bases at V and 6 bases at J, with 17 bases between the two ends. The CDR3 loop is CASSSYRVRFEQYF. Written as DNA, the CDR3 is TGTGCCAGCAGCAGCTACAGGGTCCGATTCGAGCAGTACTTC.

V gene TRBV18 combines with J gene TRBJ1-2; D is unclear. Germline-derived CDR1 and CDR2 are KGHSH and LQKENI. This CDR3 contains 12 residues. The V gene lost 0 bases and the J gene lost 7 bases, with 6 bases spanning the gap. Here the CDR3 reads CASSPPESGYTF. The CDR3 bases are TGTGCCAGCTCACCACCGGAAAGTGGCTACACCTTC.

In its sample, this clonotype was seen many times. This chain links TRBV4-3 with TRBJ1-3, with D tentatively TRBD1 (5 bases). This CDR3 is 17 amino acids long. V lost 4 bases and J 0 bases, leaving 16 bases between the germline ends. Germline loops: CDR1 LGHNA, CDR2 YSLEER. The CDR3 DNA reads TGCGCCAGCAGCCGAACCACCGGGGCCTACTCTGGAAACACCATATATTTT. Translating it yields CASSRTTGAYSGNTIYF.

The chain uses TRBV30 and TRBJ1-2; 8 bases are shared with TRBD1. There are 15 residues in the CDR3. J lost 2 bases, V lost 1 base, and 6 bases had no gene match. Germline lookup yields CDR1 GTSNPN and CDR2 SVGIG (reference sequence). CDR3 DNA: TGTGCCTGGAGTGCCCGTAACAGGGGGAACTATGGCTACACCTTC. This sequence encodes CAWSARNRGNYGYTF.

The chain has TRBV19 and TRBJ2-7; D call uncertain. V was shortened by 5 bases and J by 0 bases, with 11 bases between the two germline ends. This CDR3 comprises 14 residues. Germline V gene data show CDR1 as LNHDA and CDR2 as SQIVND (reference sequence). CDR3 in amino acids: CASSSQVGSYEQYV. The CDR3 DNA reads as TGTGCCAGTAGTTCCCAGGTGGGCTCCTACGAGCAGTACGTC.

The sample holds a few counts of this clonotype. The chain recombines TRBV7-2 with TRBJ2-5, with D perhaps matching TRBD1 (6 bases). Germline V gene lookup returns CDR1 SGHTA and CDR2 FQGNSA. CDR3 size: 13 residues. Trimming shortened V by 7 bases and J by 1 base, and 10 bases separated the two germline ends. The CDR3 DNA sequence: TGTGCCAGCACCCCGGACAGCCAAGAGACCCAGTACTTC. This codes for CASTPDSQETQYF.

This clonotype was detected ten times or more. The chain is built from TRBV3-1 and TRBJ2-1; D is unclear. Germline CDR1 reads LGHDT; CDR2 reads YNNKEL (reference sequence). V lost 4 bases to trimming and J lost 6 bases, with 7 bases between them. The CDR3 covers 12 residues. The CDR3 reads CASSLYSNEQFF. The CDR3 DNA is TGTGCCAGCAGCCTTTACAGCAATGAGCAGTTCTTC.

This clonotype was observed a few times. The rearrangement links TRBV19 to TRBJ2-5; 7 bases are shared with TRBD1. The CDR3 is 14 amino acids. J was trimmed by 0 bases and V by 9 bases; bases with no gene match: 7. Germline V gene data show CDR1 as LNHDA and CDR2 as SQIVND (reference sequence). CDR3 DNA: TGTGCCAGCCGGGACAGCGCGTACCAAGAGACCCAGTACTTC. Its protein is CASRDSAYQETQYF.

This clonotype was observed many times. The V and J genes are TRBV4-2 and TRBJ2-4, with D uncertain. Germline loops: CDR1 LGHNA, CDR2 YNFKEQ. Trimming cost V 1 base and J 4 bases, with 14 bases left between them. The CDR3 extends over 16 amino acids. The chain's CDR3 is CASSQGQASRKNIQYF. In DNA, the CDR3 is TGTGCCAGCAGCCAAGGGCAGGCCTCCCGTAAAAACATTCAGTACTTC.

The V and J genes are TRBV12-3 or TRBV12-4 and TRBJ2-2, with D possibly matching TRBD1 (6 bases). The germline V and J ends were trimmed by 3 bases and 6 bases, with 20 bases remaining between them. This CDR3 comprises 17 residues. CDR3 nucleotides: TGTGCCAGCAGTTTTGGGGACATAAGGACACGGGCCGGGGAGCTGTTTTTT. As protein: CASSFGDIRTRAGELFF.

The chain combines TRBV28 with TRBJ1-1; D is ambiguous. CDR1 MDHEN and CDR2 SYDVKM come from the germline V gene. V lost 3 bases and J 2 bases, leaving 13 bases between the germline ends. CDR3 length: 15 residues. CDR3 DNA: TGTGCCAGCAGTTTTTCCCCAGTGGGAAACACTGAAGCTTTCTTT. This translates into CASSFSPVGNTEAFF.

This clonotype has more than one count but fewer than ten. This rearrangement joins TRBV24-1 to TRBJ1-2; no firm D call. This CDR3 spans 13 amino acids. V lost 5 bases to trimming and J lost 5 bases, with 11 bases between them. Germline V gene lookup returns CDR1 KGHDR and CDR2 SFDVKD. The CDR3 is CATSVGSRYGYTF. For the CDR3, the DNA is TGTGCCACCAGTGTGGGCAGCCGATATGGCTACACCTTC.